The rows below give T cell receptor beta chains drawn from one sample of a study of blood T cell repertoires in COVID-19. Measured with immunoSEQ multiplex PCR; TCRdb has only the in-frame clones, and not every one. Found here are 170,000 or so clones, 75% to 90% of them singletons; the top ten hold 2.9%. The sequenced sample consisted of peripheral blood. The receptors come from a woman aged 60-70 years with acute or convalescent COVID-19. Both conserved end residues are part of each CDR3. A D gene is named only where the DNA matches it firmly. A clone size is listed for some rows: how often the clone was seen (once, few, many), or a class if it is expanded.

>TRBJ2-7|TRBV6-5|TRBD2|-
CASVALAGSTYEQYF
TGTGCCAGCGTAGCACTAGCGGGGTCTACCTACGAGCAGTACTTC
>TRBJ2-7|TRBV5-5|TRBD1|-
CASSLTGAPTSYEQYF
TGTGCCAGCAGCCTGACAGGGGCCCCCACCTCCTACGAGCAGTACTTC
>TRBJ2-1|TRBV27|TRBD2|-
CASSELAGSYNEQFF
TGTGCCAGCAGTGAACTAGCGGGGTCTTACAATGAGCAGTTCTTC
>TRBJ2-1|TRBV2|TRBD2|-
CASNAGGTYNEQFF
TGTGCCAGCAACGCGGGGGGAACCTACAATGAGCAGTTCTTC
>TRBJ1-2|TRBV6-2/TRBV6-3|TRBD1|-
CASSYLQGSYGYTF
TGTGCCAGCAGTTACTTACAGGGGAGCTATGGCTACACCTTC
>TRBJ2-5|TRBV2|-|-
CASSGAPRETQYF
TGTGCCAGCAGTGGGGCACCACGGGAGACCCAGTACTTC
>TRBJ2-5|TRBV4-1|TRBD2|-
CASSHTLAGGQETQYF
TGCGCCAGCAGCCACACTCTAGCGGGGGGTCAAGAGACCCAGTACTTC
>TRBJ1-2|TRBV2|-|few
CASSEGGFGYTF
TGTGCCAGCAGTGAGGGGGGATTCGGCTACACCTTC
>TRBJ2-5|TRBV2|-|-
CASSEALIGVRETQYF
TGTGCCAGCAGTGAAGCGCTTATAGGGGTTCGAGAGACCCAGTACTTC
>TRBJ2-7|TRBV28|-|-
CASSLAKYEQYF
TGTGCCAGCAGTTTGGCCAAATACGAGCAGTACTTC
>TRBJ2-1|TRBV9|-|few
CASSSLWTKGEQFF
TGTGCCAGCAGCTCTCTTTGGACTAAAGGTGAGCAGTTCTTC
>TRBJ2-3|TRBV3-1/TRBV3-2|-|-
CASSRRIGVSTDTQYF
TGTGCCAGCAGCCGAAGGATCGGGGTTAGCACAGATACGCAGTATTTT
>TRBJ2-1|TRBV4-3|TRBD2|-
CASSQVPGLARGEQFF
TGCGCCAGCAGCCAAGTCCCGGGACTAGCTAGAGGTGAGCAGTTCTTC
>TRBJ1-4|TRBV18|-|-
CASSPTTGTNEKLFF
TGTGCCAGCTCACCAACGACAGGAACTAATGAAAAACTGTTTTTT
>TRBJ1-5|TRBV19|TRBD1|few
CASSIDRGQPQHF
TGTGCCAGTAGCATCGACAGGGGTCAGCCCCAGCATTTT
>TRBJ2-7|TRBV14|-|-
CASSLRGLNYEQYF
TGTGCCAGCAGCCTGCGGGGGCTGAACTACGAGCAGTACTTC
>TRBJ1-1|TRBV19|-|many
CASSIDGGQTTEAFF
TGTGCCAGTAGTATAGATGGTGGGCAGACCACTGAAGCTTTCTTT
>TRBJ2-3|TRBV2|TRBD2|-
CASSLTSGYTDTQYF
TGTGCCAGCAGTTTGACTAGCGGCTACACAGATACGCAGTATTTT
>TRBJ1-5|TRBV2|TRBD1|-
CASSGQGGNQPQHF
TGTGCCAGCAGTGGACAGGGCGGCAATCAGCCCCAGCATTTT
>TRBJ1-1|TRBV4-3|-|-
CASSQGLTEEAFF
TGCGCCAGCAGCCAAGGCCTGACAGAAGAAGCTTTCTTT
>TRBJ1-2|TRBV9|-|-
CASSAPGLQAGYGYTF
TGTGCCAGCAGCGCTCCCGGACTCCAGGCGGGCTATGGCTACACCTTC
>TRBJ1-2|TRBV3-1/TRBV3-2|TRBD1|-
CASSQPRQGNYGYTF
TGTGCCAGCAGCCAACCCCGACAGGGAAATTATGGCTACACCTTC
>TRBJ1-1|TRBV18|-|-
CASSPGQFVEAFF
TGTGCCAGCTCACCTGGACAGTTCGTTGAAGCTTTCTTT
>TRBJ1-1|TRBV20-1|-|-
CSASPGGDTEAFF
TGCAGTGCTAGTCCCGGGGGGGACACTGAAGCTTTCTTT
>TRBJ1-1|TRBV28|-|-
CASSFGRVTEAFF
TGTGCCAGCAGTTTTGGCAGGGTAACTGAAGCTTTCTTT
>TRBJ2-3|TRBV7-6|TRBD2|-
CASSRNNLRLANYTDTQYF
TGTGCCAGCAGCCGAAATAACTTAAGACTAGCGAACTACACAGATACGCAGTATTTT
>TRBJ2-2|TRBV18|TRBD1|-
CASSPNRQGASGELFF
TGTGCCAGCTCACCGAACCGACAGGGGGCGAGCGGGGAGCTGTTTTTT
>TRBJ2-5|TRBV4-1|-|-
CASSHSPRGQETQYF
TGCGCCAGCAGCCACAGCCCACGGGGGCAAGAGACCCAGTACTTC
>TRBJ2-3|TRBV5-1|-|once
CASSFGMFADTQYF
TGCGCCAGCAGTTTCGGGATGTTCGCAGATACGCAGTATTTT
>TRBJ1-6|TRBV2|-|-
CASSGLSVSPLHF
TGTGCCAGCAGTGGATTATCGGTTTCACCCCTCCACTTT
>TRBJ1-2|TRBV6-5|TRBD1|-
CASSSDRARGYTF
TGTGCCAGCAGTTCGGACAGGGCTAGAGGCTACACCTTC
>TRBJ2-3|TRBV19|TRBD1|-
CASSRGQLTDTQYF
TGTGCCAGTAGTAGGGGACAGCTCACAGATACGCAGTATTTT
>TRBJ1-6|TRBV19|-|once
CASSIRGQDSPLHF
TGTGCCAGTAGTATACGGGGTCAGGATTCACCCCTCCACTTT
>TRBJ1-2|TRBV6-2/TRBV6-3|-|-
CASSLTNTNGYTF
TGTGCCAGCAGTCTTACAAACACGAATGGCTACACCTTC
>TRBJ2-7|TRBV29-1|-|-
CSVGDREDEQYF
TGCAGCGTCGGTGACAGGGAGGACGAGCAGTACTTC
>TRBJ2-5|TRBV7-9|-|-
CASSLVQGIETQYF
TGTGCCAGCAGCTTAGTGCAGGGGATTGAGACCCAGTACTTC
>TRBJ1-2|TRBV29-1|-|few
CSVEPGDYGYTF
TGCAGCGTTGAACCAGGGGACTATGGCTACACCTTC
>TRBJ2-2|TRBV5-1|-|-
CASSLALGSTGELFF
TGCGCCAGCAGCTTGGCCCTGGGCAGCACCGGGGAGCTGTTTTTT
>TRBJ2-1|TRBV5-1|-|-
CASRSNNEQFF
TGCGCCAGCAGGTCAAACAATGAGCAGTTCTTC
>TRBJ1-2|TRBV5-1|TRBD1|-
CASSLGQGGSEGYTF
TGCGCCAGCAGCTTGGGACAGGGGGGTTCGGAAGGCTACACCTTC
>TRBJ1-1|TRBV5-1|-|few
CASSLASGDTEAFF
TGCGCCAGCAGCTTGGCCTCGGGGGACACTGAAGCTTTCTTT
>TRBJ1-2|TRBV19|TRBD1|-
CASSIQGQGTYGYTF
TGTGCCAGTAGTATACAAGGACAGGGGACCTATGGCTACACCTTC
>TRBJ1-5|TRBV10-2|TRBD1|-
CASSEWQGAGNQPQHF
TGCGCCAGCAGTGAATGGCAGGGGGCGGGTAATCAGCCCCAGCATTTT
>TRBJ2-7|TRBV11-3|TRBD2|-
CASSQAGNPYEQYF
TGTGCCAGCAGCCAAGCGGGGAACCCCTACGAGCAGTACTTC
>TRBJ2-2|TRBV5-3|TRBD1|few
CARSPTQGTGELFF
TGTGCCAGAAGCCCCACACAGGGGACCGGGGAGCTGTTTTTT
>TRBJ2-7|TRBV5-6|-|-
CASSSVPGSYEQYF
TGTGCCAGCAGCTCAGTCCCGGGTTCCTACGAGCAGTACTTC
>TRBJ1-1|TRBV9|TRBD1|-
CASSVAGDRGRNSGAFF
TGTGCCAGCAGCGTAGCGGGGGACAGGGGGCGAAATAGTGGCGCTTTCTTT
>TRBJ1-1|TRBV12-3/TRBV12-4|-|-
CASSREERTEAFF
TGTGCCAGCAGCAGGGAGGAGAGAACTGAAGCTTTCTTT
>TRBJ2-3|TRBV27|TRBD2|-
CASSNRLAVSTDTQYF
TGTGCCAGCAGCAACAGACTAGCGGTGAGCACAGATACGCAGTATTTT
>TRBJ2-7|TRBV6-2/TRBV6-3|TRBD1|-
CASSYGGTGNYEQYF
TGTGCCAGCAGTTACGGGGGGACAGGGAACTACGAGCAGTACTTC
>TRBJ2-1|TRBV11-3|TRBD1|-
CASSPRQGGNEQFF
TGTGCCAGCAGCCCGAGACAGGGGGGGAATGAGCAGTTCTTC